Following are 32 T cell receptor beta chains from one sample sequenced in a study of early T cells in non-severe SARS-CoV-2 infection. TCRdb reprocessed the 5' RACE reads with MiXCR, giving one entry per CDR3 protein. The table shows 100,000 to 140,000 distinct CDR3 sequences, with 11% occurring only once. Source material: whole blood. The receptor source for this set is an adult who was a healthcare worker with PCR-confirmed SARS-CoV-2 infection or an uninfected control (not recorded which).

The chain carries TRBV6-5 and TRBJ1-2; no clear D. The CDR3 runs 14 residues. The ends were cut back, 4 bases at V and 4 bases at J, with 13 bases in the middle. Germline lookup yields CDR1 MNHEY and CDR2 SVGAGI. The CDR3: CASSSPGLVYGYTF. DNA of the CDR3: TGTGCCAGCAGTTCTCCAGGTTTAGTCTATGGCTACACCTTC.

This clonotype was picked up a small number of times. The chain joins TRBV12-3 or TRBV12-4 to TRBJ2-1, with 7 positions matching TRBD1. The CDR3 loop spans 13 amino acids. The ends lost 5 bases at V and 16 bases at J; junction bases unmatched: 14. CDR3 loop: CASSRQGMVWIFF. As DNA, the CDR3 is TGTGCCAGCAGTAGACAGGGAATGGTTTGGATTTTCTTC.

The V call is TRBV13, the J call TRBJ2-7; TRBD2 is a possible D gene (6 bases). The CDR3 consists of 15 residues. V was shortened by 2 bases and J by 5 bases, with 16 bases between the two germline ends. CDR1 PRHDT and CDR2 FYEKMQ come from the germline V gene (reference sequence). CDR3 sequence: CASSLFAGPADEQYF. The CDR3 nucleotides read TGTGCCAGCAGCTTATTTGCGGGACCGGCAGACGAGCAGTACTTC. Full variable domain (missing parts from reference TRBV13 and TRBJ2-7): AAGVIQSPRHLIKEKRETATLKCYPIPRHDTVYWYQQGPGQDPQFLISFYEKMQSDKGSIPDRFSAQQFSDYHSELNMSSLELGDSALYFCASSLFAGPADEQYFGPGTRLTVT.

This clonotype was found many times. The chain links TRBV6-5 to TRBJ2-5, with 13 bases matching TRBD2. This CDR3 region has 16 residues. Germline CDR1 MNHEY, CDR2 SVGAGI. Trimming at V came to 5 bases and at J to 2 bases, leaving 5 bases not matched to a gene. This chain's CDR3 is CASSPTSGRAQETQYF. The DNA for the CDR3 is TGTGCCAGCAGTCCCACTAGCGGGAGGGCACAAGAGACCCAGTACTTC.

The chain uses TRBV15 and TRBJ2-7, with 8 positions matching TRBD1. CDR1 is LNHNV, CDR2 YYDKDF, per germline (reference sequence). CDR3 length equals 14 residues. The J segment lost 3 bases and the V segment lost 0 bases, leaving 1 base of the junction unmatched. CDR3 coding DNA: TGTGCCACCAGCAGAGATACAGGGGGCTACGAGCAGTACTTC. Translated, it gives CATSRDTGGYEQYF. Combining the CDR3 with reference TRBV15 and TRBJ2-7 gives the whole variable domain DAMVIQNPRYQVTQFGKPVTLSCSQTLNHNVMYWYQQKSSQAPKLLFHYYDKDFNNEADTPDNFQSRRPNTSFCFLDIRSPGLGDTAMYLCATSRDTGGYEQYFGPGTRLTVT.

This clonotype was picked up many times. CDR3 loop: CASSLERDGEQFF. CDR3 nucleotide sequence: TGTGCCAGCAGCTTGGAGCGGGACGGAGAGCAGTTCTTC. V gene TRBV7-2 combines with J gene TRBJ2-1, with 7 bases that match TRBD2. With V trimmed by 3 bases and J by 10 bases, 6 bases remained unmatched. The CDR3 is made up of 13 amino acids. Germline lookup yields CDR1 SGHTA and CDR2 FQGNSA.

V is TRBV28 and J is TRBJ2-5, with D perhaps assigned TRBD1 or TRBD2 (5 bases each). V was cut by 5 bases and J by 7 bases, with 20 bases left in between. Germline V gene sequence: CDR1 MDHEN, CDR2 SYDVKM. This CDR3 has 15 amino acids. CDR3 bases: TGTGCCAGCAGTCCCTTCACGCGCAGGGCGGGGACCCAGTACTTC. Translation gives CASSPFTRRAGTQYF.

This clonotype was seen repeatedly, ten times or more. The rearrangement links TRBV12-3 or TRBV12-4 to TRBJ1-4; D call uncertain. The CDR3 extends over 14 amino acids. V shed 3 bases and J shed 5 bases, with 10 bases lying between them. The CDR3 here is CASSFSTPNEKLFF. DNA for the CDR3: TGTGCCAGCAGTTTTTCGACTCCAAATGAAAAACTGTTTTTT.

This clonotype was detected many times. The J gene is TRBJ2-1, the V gene TRBV5-6, with 9 bases that match TRBD1. CDR3 size: 15 residues. Trimming at V came to 3 bases and at J to 8 bases, leaving 9 bases not matched to a gene. CDR1 is SGHDT, CDR2 YYEEEE, per germline. The CDR3 nucleotides read TGTGCCAGCAGCTCGCTCGGACAGGGGTTCGATGAGCAGTTCTTC. Translated: CASSSLGQGFDEQFF.

This clonotype was observed many times. The J gene is TRBJ2-7, the V gene TRBV2; tentatively, D is TRBD2 (5 bases). V gave up 7 bases and J gave up 0 bases, with 7 bases separating them. CDR3 length: 12 amino acids. Per germline, CDR1 SNHLY and CDR2 FYNNEI. The CDR3 loop reads CASIRDSYEQYF. Written as DNA, the CDR3 is TGTGCCAGCATCCGGGACTCCTACGAGCAGTACTTC.

As concerns this clonotype: The junction departs from the called germline gene at one end, perhaps through a read error. The V call is TRBV5-4, the J call TRBJ2-3, with D maybe TRBD2 (6 bases). The CDR3 loop spans 16 amino acids. Germline CDR1 reads SGHNT; CDR2 reads YYREEE (reference sequence). CDR3 protein: CTSSPGELASTDTQYF. CDR3 bases: TGTACCAGCAGCCCGGGGGAGCTAGCCAGCACAGATACGCAGTATTTT.

At least ten counts were recorded for this clonotype. The CDR3 DNA is TGCAGCGTTTCGACAGGGGCGGTCTCTGGGGCCAACGTCCTGACTTTC. This sequence encodes CSVSTGAVSGANVLTF. The rearrangement uses TRBV29-1 and TRBJ2-6; the match to TRBD1 covers 8 bases. CDR3 length equals 16 residues. Trimming cost V 5 bases and J 0 bases; bases outside gene matches: 6. Germline V lookup: CDR1 SQVTM, CDR2 ANQGSEA. The full variable domain, completed using reference TRBV29-1 and TRBJ2-6, is SAVISQKPSRDICQRGTSLTIQCQVDSQVTMMFWYRQQPGQSLTLIATANQGSEATYESGFVIDKFPISRPNLTFSTLTVSNMSPEDSSIYLCSVSTGAVSGANVLTFGAGSRLTVL.

This clonotype was found many times. The genes are TRBV30 and TRBJ2-2; no clear D. V lost 5 bases to trimming and J lost 1 base, with 11 bases between them. Per the germline V gene, CDR1 is GTSNPN and CDR2 is SVGIG (reference sequence). The CDR3 sequence is 14 residues long. Here the CDR3 DNA reads TGTGCCTGGCAGACTGGGGTGAACACCGGGGAGCTGTTTTTT. Amino acids: CAWQTGVNTGELFF.

This clonotype has only a few counts. The chain recombines TRBV7-7 with TRBJ2-5; no clear D. The V gene lost 5 bases and the J gene lost 2 bases, with 12 bases spanning the gap. CDR3 size: 14 residues. Germline V lookup: CDR1 SSHAT, CDR2 FNYEAQ (reference sequence). Here the CDR3 reads CASSRRLGQETQYF. The CDR3 region has the DNA TGTGCCAGCAGCCGTAGACTGGGGCAAGAGACCCAGTACTTC.

This clonotype was seen many times. The chain links TRBV20-1 to TRBJ1-1; D not certain. V gave up 3 bases and J gave up 1 base, with 12 bases separating them. The germline V gene encodes CDR1 DFQATT and CDR2 SNEGSKA (reference sequence). CDR3 size: 14 residues. Here the CDR3 DNA reads TGCAGTGCTAGTATTTTCGAGGGGAACACTGAAGCTTTCTTT. Its protein is CSASIFEGNTEAFF.

The chain uses TRBV7-2 and TRBJ2-3, with 8 bases lining up with TRBD2. This CDR3 is built from 15 residues. Trimming took 6 bases from V and 0 from J; bases not matched to a gene: 5. Germline CDR1 is SGHTA and CDR2 is FQGNSA. The CDR3 coding sequence is TGTGCCAGCAGACAAACTAGCGGAAGCACAGATACGCAGTATTTT. Amino acid sequence: CASRQTSGSTDTQYF.

This clonotype was picked up many times. V gene TRBV16 combines with J gene TRBJ2-7; D possibly corresponds to TRBD1 (5 bases). The CDR3 length is 13 residues. Between the trimmed V and J ends, which lost 9 bases and 2 bases, there was a span of 14 bases. Germline CDR1 KGHSY, CDR2 FQNENV. The CDR3: CASTVGPTYEQYF. As DNA, the CDR3 is TGTGCCAGTACCGTGGGGCCGACCTACGAGCAGTACTTC. The variable domain in full, completed from reference TRBV16 and TRBJ2-7, reads GEEVAQTPKHLVRGEGQKAKLYCAPIKGHSYVFWYQQVLKNEFKFLISFQNENVFDETGMPKERFSAKCLPNSPCSLEIQATKLEDSAVYFCASTVGPTYEQYFGPGTRLTVT.

This clonotype was detected a few times. The genes are TRBV7-8 and TRBJ1-4; perhaps TRBD1 as D (5 bases). CDR1 SGHVS and CDR2 FQNEAQ come from the germline V gene. There are 17 residues in the CDR3. V was shortened by 5 bases and J by 3 bases, with 19 bases between the two germline ends. CDR3 sequence (DNA): TGTGCCAGCAGCCCCCTTTTTCGAGGGGCGGCTAATGAAAAACTGTTTTTT. This encodes CASSPLFRGAANEKLFF. Drawing the rest from reference TRBV7-8 and TRBJ1-4, the complete variable domain is GAGVSQSPRYKVAKRGQDVALRCDPISGHVSLFWYQQALGQGPEFLTYFQNEAQLDKSGLPSDRFFAERPEGSVSTLKIQRTQQEDSAVYLCASSPLFRGAANEKLFFGSGTQLSVL.

The chain carries TRBV7-2 and TRBJ2-2, with D unclear. V was cut by 2 bases and J by 9 bases, with 16 bases left in between. The CDR3 contains 15 residues. Looked up from germline, CDR1 is SGHTA and CDR2 is FQGNSA. The chain's CDR3 is CASSLNFGGSWELFF. DNA of the CDR3: TGTGCCAGCAGCTTAAATTTCGGCGGTTCCTGGGAGCTGTTTTTT.

This clonotype was found a few times. The V gene is TRBV20-1, the J gene TRBJ1-5, with a tentative D call TRBD1 (6 bases). This CDR3 has 13 residues. CDR1 and CDR2 (germline): DFQATT, SNEGSKA (reference sequence). Trimming stripped 4 bases from V and 4 bases from J, with 11 bases between. The CDR3 DNA follows: TGCAGTGCTACCTCAACAGGGAATCAGCCCCAGCATTTT. It encodes CSATSTGNQPQHF.

Many counts were recorded for this clonotype. CDR3 region: CASGQETTDTQYF. As DNA, the CDR3 is TGCGCCAGCGGGCAGGAGACCACAGATACGCAGTATTTT. The chain carries TRBV5-1 and TRBJ2-3; no definite D call. This CDR3 comprises 13 residues. V lost 7 bases to trimming and J lost 2 bases, with 11 bases between them. Germline CDR1 and CDR2: SGHRS and YFSETQ.

DNA of the CDR3: TGTGCCAGCAGCTTGGTCTGGACCGGGGAGCTGTTTTTT. This sequence encodes CASSLVWTGELFF. The chain links TRBV5-8 to TRBJ2-2; no firm D call. Per germline, CDR1 SGHTS and CDR2 YDEGEE. V was trimmed by 0 bases and J by 5 bases, leaving 5 bases between them. The CDR3 is made up of 13 amino acids.

The sample holds many counts of this clonotype. V is TRBV7-2 and J is TRBJ1-2; D might be TRBD1 (6 bases). The CDR3 contains 15 residues. With 1 base removed from V and 2 bases from J, the gap between germline ends came to 11 bases. Germline V gives CDR1 SGHTA, CDR2 FQGNSA. CDR3 nucleotides: TGTGCCAGCAGCTTAGTTGGGGGCGGAAACTATGGCTACACCTTC. Residues: CASSLVGGGNYGYTF.

This clonotype was detected ten times or more. V is TRBV19 and J is TRBJ2-6, with 9 bases fitting TRBD1. The CDR3 runs 16 residues. The ends lost 10 bases at V and 2 bases at J; junction bases unmatched: 9. Germline CDR1 is LNHDA and CDR2 is SQIVND (reference sequence). The CDR3 nucleotides read TGTGCCACCCAGGACAGGGGTGGGCCTGGGGCCAACGTCCTGACTTTC. Its protein is CATQDRGGPGANVLTF.

This clonotype has ten or more counts. The CDR3, as DNA: TGTGCCAGCAGCTTAGGGCAGTACTACGAGCAGTACTTC. Protein sequence: CASSLGQYYEQYF. This chain joins TRBV7-6 and TRBJ2-7; D not certain. Trimming took 1 base from V and 3 from J, leaving 7 bases between them. The germline gives CDR1 SGHVS, CDR2 FNYEAQ. The CDR3 contains 13 residues.

This clonotype was found a few times. Here the CDR3 DNA reads TGCAGCGATATGGTCCCTAGCACAGATACGCAGTATTTT. The encoded protein is CSDMVPSTDTQYF. V gene TRBV29-1 combines with J gene TRBJ2-3; D is uncertain. This CDR3 spans 13 amino acids. Germline CDR1 SQVTM, CDR2 ANQGSEA. V was cut by 7 bases and J by 0 bases, with 11 bases left in between.

In this sample, this clonotype turned up many times. The J gene is TRBJ1-5, the V gene TRBV20-1; D gene unclear. Germline V gives CDR1 DFQATT, CDR2 SNEGSKA (reference sequence). The V gene lost 2 bases and the J gene lost 2 bases, with 13 bases spanning the gap. The CDR3 sequence is 15 residues long. The CDR3 sequence is CSARPPGGGNQPQHF. Written as DNA, the CDR3 is TGCAGTGCTAGACCCCCCGGTGGAGGCAATCAGCCCCAGCATTTT.

The chain couples TRBV19 to TRBJ2-5; the D is unclear. Germline values: CDR1 LNHDA, CDR2 SQIVND (reference sequence). This CDR3 contains 14 residues. V shed 5 bases and J shed 5 bases, with 15 bases lying between them. The CDR3 spells CASSPLGHGETQYF. In DNA, the CDR3 is TGTGCCAGTAGTCCCCTAGGGCATGGGGAGACCCAGTACTTC.

This clonotype was observed a few times. The chain links TRBV7-9 to TRBJ2-5; D ambiguous. Trimming took 3 bases from V and 4 from J, leaving 9 bases between them. CDR1 and CDR2 from the germline V gene are SEHNR and FQNEAQ (reference sequence). This CDR3 contains 13 residues. CDR3 region: CASSFAAGETQYF. The CDR3 DNA reads as TGTGCCAGCAGCTTCGCTGCCGGAGAGACCCAGTACTTC.

This clonotype was seen ten or more times. The chain joins TRBV7-2 to TRBJ2-3; D is unresolved. V lost 1 base to trimming and J lost 5 bases, with 7 bases between them. The CDR3 length is 13 residues. Germline lookup yields CDR1 SGHTA and CDR2 FQGNSA. The chain's CDR3 is CASSLESRDTQYF. In DNA form, the CDR3 reads TGTGCCAGCAGCTTAGAATCGAGAGATACGCAGTATTTT.

This clonotype was detected many times. J is TRBJ1-1 and V is TRBV5-1; D gene ambiguous. This CDR3 is 14 amino acids long. The germline V gene encodes CDR1 SGHRS and CDR2 YFSETQ. V was clipped by 0 bases and J by 1 base, with 7 bases between them. Here the CDR3 DNA reads TGCGCCAGCAGCTTGGCCGCAGGGAACACTGAAGCTTTCTTT. Amino acid sequence: CASSLAAGNTEAFF.

This clonotype was recorded a few times. The gene calls are TRBV7-8 and TRBJ2-5, with a weak D call TRBD2 (7 bases). Germline V gene data show CDR1 as SGHVS and CDR2 as FQNEAQ. The V end lost 7 bases, the J end lost 0 bases, and 15 bases lay between the germline ends. This CDR3 spans 15 amino acids. This CDR3 is CASTWGREYQETQYF. The CDR3 DNA reads TGTGCCAGCACCTGGGGGCGGGAGTACCAAGAGACCCAGTACTTC.